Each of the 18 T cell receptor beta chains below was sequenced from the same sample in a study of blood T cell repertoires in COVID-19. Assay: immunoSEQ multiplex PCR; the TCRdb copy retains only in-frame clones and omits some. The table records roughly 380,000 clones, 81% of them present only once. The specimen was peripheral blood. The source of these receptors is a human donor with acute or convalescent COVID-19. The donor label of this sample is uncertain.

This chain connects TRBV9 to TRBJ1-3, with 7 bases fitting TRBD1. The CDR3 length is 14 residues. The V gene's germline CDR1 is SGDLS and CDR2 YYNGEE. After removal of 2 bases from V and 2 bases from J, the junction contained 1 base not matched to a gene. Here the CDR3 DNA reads TGTGCCAGCAGCGTGACAGGGCCTGGAAACACCATATATTTT. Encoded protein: CASSVTGPGNTIYF. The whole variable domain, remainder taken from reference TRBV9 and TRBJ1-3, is DSGVTQTPKHLITATGQRVTLRCSPRSGDLSVYWYQQSLDQGLQFLIQYYNGEERAKGNILERFSAQQFPDLHSELNLSSLELGDSALYFCASSVTGPGNTIYFGEGSWLTVV.

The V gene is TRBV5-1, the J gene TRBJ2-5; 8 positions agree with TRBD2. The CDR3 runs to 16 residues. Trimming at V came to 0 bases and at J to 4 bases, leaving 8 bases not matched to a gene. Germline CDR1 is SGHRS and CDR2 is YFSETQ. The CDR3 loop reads CASSLGGSGIGETQYF. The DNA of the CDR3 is TGCGCCAGCAGCTTGGGTGGTAGCGGGATAGGAGAGACCCAGTACTTC.

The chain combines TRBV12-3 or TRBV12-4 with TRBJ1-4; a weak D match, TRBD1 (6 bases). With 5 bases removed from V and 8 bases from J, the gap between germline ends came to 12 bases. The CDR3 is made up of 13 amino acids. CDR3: CASSGTIREKLFF. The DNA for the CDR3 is TGTGCCAGCAGTGGGACAATCCGCGAAAAACTGTTTTTT.

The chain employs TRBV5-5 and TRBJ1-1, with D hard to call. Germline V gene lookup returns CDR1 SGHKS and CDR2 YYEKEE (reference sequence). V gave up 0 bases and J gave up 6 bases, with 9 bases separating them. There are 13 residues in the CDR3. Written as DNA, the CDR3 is TGTGCCAGCAGCTTGGTACTTTCCGCTGAAGCTTTCTTT. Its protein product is CASSLVLSAEAFF.

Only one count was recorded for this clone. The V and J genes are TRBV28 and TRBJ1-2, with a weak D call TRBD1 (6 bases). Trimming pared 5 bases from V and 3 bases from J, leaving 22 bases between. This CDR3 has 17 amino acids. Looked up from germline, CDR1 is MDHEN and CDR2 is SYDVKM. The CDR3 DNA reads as TGTGCCAGCAGTCCCTCCAGGATCGGCAGGGGAGACTATGGCTACACCTTC. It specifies CASSPSRIGRGDYGYTF.

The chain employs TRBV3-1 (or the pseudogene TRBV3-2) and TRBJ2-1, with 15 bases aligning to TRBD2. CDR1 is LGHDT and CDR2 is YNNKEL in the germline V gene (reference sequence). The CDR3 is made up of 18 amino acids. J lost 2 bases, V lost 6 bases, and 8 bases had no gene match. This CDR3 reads CASRPGLAGGSAYNEQFF. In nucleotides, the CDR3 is TGTGCCAGCAGACCGGGACTAGCGGGAGGATCCGCCTACAATGAGCAGTTCTTC.

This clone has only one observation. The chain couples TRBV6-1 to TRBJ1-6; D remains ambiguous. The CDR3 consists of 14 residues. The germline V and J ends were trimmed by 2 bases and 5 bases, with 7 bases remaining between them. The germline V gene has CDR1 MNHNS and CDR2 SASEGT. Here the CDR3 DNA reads TGTGCCAGCAGTGAACAGTTCAATAATTCACCCCTCCACTTT. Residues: CASSEQFNNSPLHF.

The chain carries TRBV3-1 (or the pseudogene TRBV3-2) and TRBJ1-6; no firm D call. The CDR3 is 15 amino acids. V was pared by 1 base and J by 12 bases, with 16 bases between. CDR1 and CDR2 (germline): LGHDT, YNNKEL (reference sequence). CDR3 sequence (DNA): TGTGCCAGCAGCCAAGGCAGAGCGGGGAATGGACCCCTCCACTTT. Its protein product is CASSQGRAGNGPLHF.

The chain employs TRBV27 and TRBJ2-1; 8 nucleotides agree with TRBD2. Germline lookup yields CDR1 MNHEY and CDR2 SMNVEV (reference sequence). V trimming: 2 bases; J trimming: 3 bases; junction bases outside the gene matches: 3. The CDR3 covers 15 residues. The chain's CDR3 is CASSLREGRYNEQFF. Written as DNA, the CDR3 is TGTGCCAGCAGTTTACGGGAGGGCCGCTACAATGAGCAGTTCTTC.

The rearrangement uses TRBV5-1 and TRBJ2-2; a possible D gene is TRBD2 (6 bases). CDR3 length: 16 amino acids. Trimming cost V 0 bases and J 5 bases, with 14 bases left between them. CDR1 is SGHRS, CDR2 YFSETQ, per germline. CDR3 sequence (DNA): TGCGCCAGCAGCTTGGCGGGAGAGGTTCGGACCGGGGAGCTGTTTTTT. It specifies CASSLAGEVRTGELFF.

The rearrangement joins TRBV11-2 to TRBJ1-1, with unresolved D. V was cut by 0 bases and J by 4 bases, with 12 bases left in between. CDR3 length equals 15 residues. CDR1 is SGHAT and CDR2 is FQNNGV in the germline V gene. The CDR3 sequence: CASSLERIPTTEAFF. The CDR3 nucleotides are TGTGCCAGCAGCTTAGAGCGGATTCCGACCACTGAAGCTTTCTTT.

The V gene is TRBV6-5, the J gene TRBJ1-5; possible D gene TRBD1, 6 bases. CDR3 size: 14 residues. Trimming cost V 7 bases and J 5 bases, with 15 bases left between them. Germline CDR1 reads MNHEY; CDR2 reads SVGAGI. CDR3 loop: CASKWQGRYQPQHF. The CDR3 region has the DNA TGTGCCAGCAAATGGCAGGGGCGGTATCAGCCCCAGCATTTT.

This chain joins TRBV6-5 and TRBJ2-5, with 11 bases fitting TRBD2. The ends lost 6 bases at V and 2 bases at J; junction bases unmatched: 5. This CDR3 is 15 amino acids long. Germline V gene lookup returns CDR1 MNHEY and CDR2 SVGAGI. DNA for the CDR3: TGTGCCAGCAGAAAGACTAGCGGGGTTCAAGAGACCCAGTACTTC. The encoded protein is CASRKTSGVQETQYF.

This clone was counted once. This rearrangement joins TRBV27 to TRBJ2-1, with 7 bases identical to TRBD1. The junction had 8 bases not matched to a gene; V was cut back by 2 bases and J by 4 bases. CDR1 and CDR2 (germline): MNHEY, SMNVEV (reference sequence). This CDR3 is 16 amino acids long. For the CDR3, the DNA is TGTGCCAGCAGTTTAATAGTGGGACAGTCTTACAATGAGCAGTTCTTC. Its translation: CASSLIVGQSYNEQFF.

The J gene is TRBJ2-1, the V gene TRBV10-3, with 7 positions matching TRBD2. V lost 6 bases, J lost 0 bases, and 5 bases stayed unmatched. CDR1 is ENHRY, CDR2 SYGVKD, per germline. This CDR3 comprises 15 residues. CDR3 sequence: CAIRGEGSSYNEQFF. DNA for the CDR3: TGTGCCATCAGGGGGGAGGGAAGCTCCTACAATGAGCAGTTCTTC.

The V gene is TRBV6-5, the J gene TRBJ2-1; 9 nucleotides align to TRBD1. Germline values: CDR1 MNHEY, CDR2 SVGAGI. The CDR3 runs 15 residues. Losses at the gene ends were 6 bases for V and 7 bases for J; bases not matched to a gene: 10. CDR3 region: CASSWTGVRGNEQFF. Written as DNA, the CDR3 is TGTGCCAGCAGCTGGACAGGGGTTCGGGGTAATGAGCAGTTCTTC.

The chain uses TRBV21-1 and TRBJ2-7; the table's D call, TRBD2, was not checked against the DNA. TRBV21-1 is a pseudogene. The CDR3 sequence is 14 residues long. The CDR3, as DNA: TGTGCCAGCAGCAAAGAAGGAGGGATCCACGAGCAGTACTTC. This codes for CASSKEGGIHEQYF.

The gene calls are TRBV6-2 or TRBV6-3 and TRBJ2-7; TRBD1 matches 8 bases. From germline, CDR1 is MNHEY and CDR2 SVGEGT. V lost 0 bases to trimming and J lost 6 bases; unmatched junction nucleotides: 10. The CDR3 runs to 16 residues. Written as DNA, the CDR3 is TGTGCCAGCAGTTACTCGATTGGGGCAGGGGGCTTCGAGCAGTACTTC. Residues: CASSYSIGAGGFEQYF.